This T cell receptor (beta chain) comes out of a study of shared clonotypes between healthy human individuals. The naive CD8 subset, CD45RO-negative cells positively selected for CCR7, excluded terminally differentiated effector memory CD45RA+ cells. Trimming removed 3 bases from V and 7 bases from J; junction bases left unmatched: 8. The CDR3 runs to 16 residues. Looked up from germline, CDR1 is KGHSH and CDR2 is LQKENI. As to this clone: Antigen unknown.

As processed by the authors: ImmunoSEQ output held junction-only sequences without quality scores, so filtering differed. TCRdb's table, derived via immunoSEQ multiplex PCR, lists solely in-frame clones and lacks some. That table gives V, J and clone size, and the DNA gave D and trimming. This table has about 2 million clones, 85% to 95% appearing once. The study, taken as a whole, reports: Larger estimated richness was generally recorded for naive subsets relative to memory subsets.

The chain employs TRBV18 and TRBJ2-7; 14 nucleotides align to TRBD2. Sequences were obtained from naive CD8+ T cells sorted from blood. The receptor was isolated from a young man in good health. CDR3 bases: TGTGCCAGCTCACCCCCGGGACTAGCGGGAGAGGGGGAGCAGTACTTC. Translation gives CASSPPGLAGEGEQYF.